A selection of T cell receptor beta chains follows, all from one sample in a study of blood T cell repertoires in COVID-19. This table comes from immunoSEQ multiplex PCR, and its TCRdb copy is limited to in-frame clones, with some not included. This sample has roughly 200,000 clones, with approximately 90% found just once. The sample consisted of peripheral blood. These receptors were collected from a man aged 35 to 55 with active or convalescent COVID-19. Each CDR3 is given with its conserved first and last residue. Each record gives: J gene, V gene, CDR3 protein.

TRBJ2-3,TRBV6-6,CASSPGTGIFQKTDTQYF
TRBJ1-2,TRBV11-2,CASSRTRQGSDTF
TRBJ1-1,TRBV5-1,CASSSTGVGLNTEAFF
TRBJ2-2,TRBV10-2,CASSETSRSGELFF
TRBJ2-3,TRBV5-1,CASRDSGTGPIDTQYF
TRBJ2-7,TRBV5-1,CASSKTAFYEQYF
TRBJ2-2,TRBV25-1,CASLGSGELFF
TRBJ1-1,TRBV7-9,CASSETATMNTEAFF
TRBJ1-5,TRBV30,CAWSVGPGDQPQHF
TRBJ2-1,TRBV5-1,CASSLGGGSYNEQFF
TRBJ2-5,TRBV27,CASSPGDSPQQETQYF
TRBJ1-1,TRBV6-4,CASSRGPDTEAFF
TRBJ2-1,TRBV27,CASGNRVGTYNEQFF
TRBJ2-7,TRBV27,CASSRTPSRDRKYEQYF
TRBJ1-1,TRBV19,CASSIGPAKFTEAFF
TRBJ1-2,TRBV29-1,CSVDAGRENYGYTF
TRBJ2-7,TRBV19,CASSPKGQGTFTYEQYF
TRBJ2-3,TRBV11-3,CASSLIFFGGSRVTDTQYF
TRBJ1-2,TRBV4-3,CASSQDQGVGGYTF
TRBJ2-7,TRBV7-9,CASSRGGQGAYEQYF
TRBJ2-7,TRBV5-1,CASSLGAGSNEQYF
TRBJ2-7,TRBV6-2/TRBV6-3,CASSSEKTKGRGSYEQYF
TRBJ1-1,TRBV4-1,CASSQESELPEAFF
TRBJ2-1,TRBV27,CASSLTSGSYNEQFF
TRBJ2-7,TRBV4-1,CASSEGLASSYEQYF
TRBJ2-1,TRBV19,CASTPGLAGDIAFF
TRBJ2-4,TRBV5-1,CASSFEASGMNIQYF
TRBJ1-1,TRBV6-5,CASSYSDKLNTEAFF
TRBJ2-2,TRBV6-5,CASSLDTVNTGELFF
TRBJ2-1,TRBV5-4,CASSPGQLGYNEQFF
TRBJ1-5,TRBV18,CASSQGAGDNQPQHF
TRBJ1-1,TRBV19,CASSIVEGINTEAFF
TRBJ1-2,TRBV28,CASSSHEQGIYGYTF
TRBJ1-3,TRBV2,CASRAPLGTERNTIYF
TRBJ2-2,TRBV5-1,CASSGTVNTGELFF
TRBJ1-4,TRBV25-1,CASSEGRVPNEKLFF
TRBJ2-5,TRBV30,CAWSFSGQGGETQYF
TRBJ2-7,TRBV6-6,CASSYSTSSYEQYF
TRBJ1-5,TRBV9,CATPWRTGGWWQPQHF
TRBJ1-4,TRBV28,CASRNGQGFATNEKLFF
TRBJ2-1,TRBV18,CASSPPPDSWNEQFF
TRBJ1-5,TRBV5-1,CASRWDAGANQPQHF
TRBJ2-3,TRBV19,CASSIELIGADTQYF
TRBJ2-2,TRBV28,CASSLARTGRDRELFF
TRBJ2-7,TRBV13,CASRTGLTSYEQYF
TRBJ2-5,TRBV11-2,CASSFRTSGSQETQYF
TRBJ2-5,TRBV15,CATSRQKTGFLETQYF
TRBJ1-5,TRBV6-6,CASSFTGVEQPQHF
TRBJ1-2,TRBV5-5,CASSLAGTGENYGYTF
TRBJ1-4,TRBV2,CASSDPTGTNEKLFF